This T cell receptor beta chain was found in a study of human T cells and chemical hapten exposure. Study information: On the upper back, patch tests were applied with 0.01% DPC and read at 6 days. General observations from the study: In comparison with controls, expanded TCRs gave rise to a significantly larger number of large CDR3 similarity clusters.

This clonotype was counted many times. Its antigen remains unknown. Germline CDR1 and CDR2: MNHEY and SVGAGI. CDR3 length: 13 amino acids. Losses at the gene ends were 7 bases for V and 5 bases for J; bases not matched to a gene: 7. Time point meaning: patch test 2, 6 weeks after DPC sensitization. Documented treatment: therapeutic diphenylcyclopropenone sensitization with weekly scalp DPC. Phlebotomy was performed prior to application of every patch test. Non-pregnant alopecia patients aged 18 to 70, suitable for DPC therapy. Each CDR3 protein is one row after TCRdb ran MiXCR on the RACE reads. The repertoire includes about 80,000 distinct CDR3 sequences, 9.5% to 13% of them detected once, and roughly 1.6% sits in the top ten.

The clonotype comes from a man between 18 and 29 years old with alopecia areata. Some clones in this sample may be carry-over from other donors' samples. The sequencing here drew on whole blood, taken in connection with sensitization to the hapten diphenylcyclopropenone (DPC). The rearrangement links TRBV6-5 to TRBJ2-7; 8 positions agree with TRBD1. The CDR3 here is CASNDLDRDEQYF. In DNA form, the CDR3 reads TGTGCCAGCAACGACCTGGACAGGGACGAGCAGTACTTC.